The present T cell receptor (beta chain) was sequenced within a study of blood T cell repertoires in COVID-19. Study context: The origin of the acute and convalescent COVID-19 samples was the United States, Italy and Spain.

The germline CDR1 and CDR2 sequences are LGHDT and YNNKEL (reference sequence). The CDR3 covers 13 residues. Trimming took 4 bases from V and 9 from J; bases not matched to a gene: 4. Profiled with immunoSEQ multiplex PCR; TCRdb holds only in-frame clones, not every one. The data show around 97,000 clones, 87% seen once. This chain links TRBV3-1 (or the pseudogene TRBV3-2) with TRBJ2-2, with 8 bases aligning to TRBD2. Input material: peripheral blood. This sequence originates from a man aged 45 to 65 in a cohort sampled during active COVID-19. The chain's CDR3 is CASSLGGGRELFF. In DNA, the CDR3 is TGTGCCAGCAGCCTCGGGGGGGGCCGGGAGCTGTTTTTT.